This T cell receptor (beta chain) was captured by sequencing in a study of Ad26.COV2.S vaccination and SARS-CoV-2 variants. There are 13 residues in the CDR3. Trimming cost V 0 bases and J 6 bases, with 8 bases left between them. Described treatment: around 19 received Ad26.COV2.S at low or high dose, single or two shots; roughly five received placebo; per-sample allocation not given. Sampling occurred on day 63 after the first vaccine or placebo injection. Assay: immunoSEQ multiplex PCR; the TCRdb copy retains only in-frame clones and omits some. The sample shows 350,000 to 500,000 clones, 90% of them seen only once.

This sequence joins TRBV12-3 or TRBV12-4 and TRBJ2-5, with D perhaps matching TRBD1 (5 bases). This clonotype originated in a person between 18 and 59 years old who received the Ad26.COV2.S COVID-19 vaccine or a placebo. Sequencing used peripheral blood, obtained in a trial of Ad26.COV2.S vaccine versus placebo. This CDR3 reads CASSLAGAQTQYF. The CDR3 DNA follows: TGTGCCAGCAGTTTAGCAGGGGCCCAGACCCAGTACTTC.